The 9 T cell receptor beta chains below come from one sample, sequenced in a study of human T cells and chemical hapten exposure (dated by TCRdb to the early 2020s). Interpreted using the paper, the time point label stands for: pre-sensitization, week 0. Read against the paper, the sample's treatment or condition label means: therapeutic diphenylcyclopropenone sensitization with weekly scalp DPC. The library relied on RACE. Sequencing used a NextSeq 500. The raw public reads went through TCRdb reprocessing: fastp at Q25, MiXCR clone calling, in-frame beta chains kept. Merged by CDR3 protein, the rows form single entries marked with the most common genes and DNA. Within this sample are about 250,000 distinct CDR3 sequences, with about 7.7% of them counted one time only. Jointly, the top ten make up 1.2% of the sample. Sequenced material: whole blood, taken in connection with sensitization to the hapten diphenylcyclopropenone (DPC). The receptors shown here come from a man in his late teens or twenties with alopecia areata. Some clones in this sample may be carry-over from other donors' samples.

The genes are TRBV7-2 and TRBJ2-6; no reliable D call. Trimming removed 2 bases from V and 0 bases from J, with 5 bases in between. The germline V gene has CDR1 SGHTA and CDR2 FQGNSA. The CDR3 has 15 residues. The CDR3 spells CASSLRFSGANVLTF. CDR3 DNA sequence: TGTGCCAGCAGCTTACGGTTCTCTGGGGCCAACGTCCTGACTTTC.

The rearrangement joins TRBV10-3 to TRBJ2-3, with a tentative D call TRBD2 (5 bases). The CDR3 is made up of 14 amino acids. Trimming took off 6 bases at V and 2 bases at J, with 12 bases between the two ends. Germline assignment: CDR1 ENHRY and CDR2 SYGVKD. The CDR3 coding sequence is TGTGCCATCAGACGGTCCGGGGACACAGATACGCAGTATTTT. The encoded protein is CAIRRSGDTDTQYF.

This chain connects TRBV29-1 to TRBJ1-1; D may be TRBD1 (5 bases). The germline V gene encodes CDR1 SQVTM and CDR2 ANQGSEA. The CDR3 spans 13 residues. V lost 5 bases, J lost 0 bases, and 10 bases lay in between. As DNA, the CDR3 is TGCAGCGTTAGGGACGAAATGAACACTGAAGCTTTCTTT. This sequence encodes CSVRDEMNTEAFF.

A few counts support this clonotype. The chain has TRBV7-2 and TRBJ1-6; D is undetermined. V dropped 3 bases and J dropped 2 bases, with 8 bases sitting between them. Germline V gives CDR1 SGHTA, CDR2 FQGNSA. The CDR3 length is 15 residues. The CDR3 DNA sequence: TGTGCCAGCAGCTTCACCCCGCCCTATAATTCACCCCTCCACTTT. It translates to CASSFTPPYNSPLHF.

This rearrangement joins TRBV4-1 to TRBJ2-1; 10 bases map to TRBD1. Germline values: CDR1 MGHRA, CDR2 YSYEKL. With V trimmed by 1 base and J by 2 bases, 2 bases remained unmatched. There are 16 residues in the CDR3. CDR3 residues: CASSQGGQGPYNEQFF. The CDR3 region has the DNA TGCGCCAGCAGCCAAGGGGGACAGGGGCCCTACAATGAGCAGTTCTTC.

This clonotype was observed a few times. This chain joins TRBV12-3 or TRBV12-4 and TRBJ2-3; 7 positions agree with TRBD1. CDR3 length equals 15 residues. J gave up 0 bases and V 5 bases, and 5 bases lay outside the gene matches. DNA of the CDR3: TGTGCCAGCAGTCAACAGGGGCTGAGCACAGATACGCAGTATTTT. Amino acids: CASSQQGLSTDTQYF.

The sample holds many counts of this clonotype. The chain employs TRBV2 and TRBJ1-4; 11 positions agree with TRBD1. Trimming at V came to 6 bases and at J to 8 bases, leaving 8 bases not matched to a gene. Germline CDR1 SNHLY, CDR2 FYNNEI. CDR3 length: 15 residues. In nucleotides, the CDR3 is TGTGCCAGCAGAGGACAGGGGGCGCGAGAAGAAAAACTGTTTTTT. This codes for CASRGQGAREEKLFF.

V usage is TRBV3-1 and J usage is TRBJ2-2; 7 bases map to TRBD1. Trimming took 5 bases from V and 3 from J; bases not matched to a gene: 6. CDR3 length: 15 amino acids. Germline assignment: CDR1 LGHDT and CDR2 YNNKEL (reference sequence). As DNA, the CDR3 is TGTGCCAGCAGCGGACACAGGGGTGACACCGGGGAGCTGTTTTTT. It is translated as CASSGHRGDTGELFF.

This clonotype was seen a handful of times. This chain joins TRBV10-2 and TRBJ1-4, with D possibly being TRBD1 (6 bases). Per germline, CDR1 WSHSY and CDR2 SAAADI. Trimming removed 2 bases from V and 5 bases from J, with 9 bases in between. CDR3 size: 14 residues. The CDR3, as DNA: TGCGCCAGCAGTGAGCCGGGACAAAATGAAAAACTGTTTTTT. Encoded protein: CASSEPGQNEKLFF.